Detailed here is one T cell receptor beta chain. No antigen is known for it. This specimen comes from a study of prognosis after radiotherapy for stage I lung cancer. Study-level results: A difference in TRBV and TRBJ gene usage was reportedly seen between patients with and without metastases. Following stereotactic body radiation therapy, patients who went on to develop distant metastases had lower Shannon entropy. Tumor specificity of the expanded TCR clones was not determined. Unique TCR clone counts dropped after stereotactic body radiation therapy, from a median of around 9,500 to 6,500.

Researchers used two-round multiplex PCR to amplify TCR beta CDR3 starting from genomic DNA. The first PCR round targeted every TRBV and TRBJ gene with specific primers. Each CDR3 protein gets one entry after TCRdb re-called the multiplex PCR reads with MiXCR. The sample has fewer than 15,000 distinct CDR3 sequences, 40% to 55% seen once. In germline, CDR1 is PRHDT, CDR2 FYEKMQ (reference sequence). V was pared by 0 bases and J by 12 bases, with 18 bases between. The CDR3 totals 15 residues. This chain joins TRBV13 and TRBJ2-1, with D perhaps TRBD1 (6 bases). This receptor was obtained from a donor at least 50 years old with non-small cell lung cancer. The sequences come from PBMCs, collected before or after stereotactic body radiation therapy (not recorded which). CDR3 residues: CASSLGRQGTITQFF. The CDR3, as DNA: TGTGCCAGCAGCTTAGGGCGTCAGGGGACAATCACGCAGTTCTTC.